These 4 T cell receptor beta chains were sequenced from one sample in a study of T cells in Graves' hyperthyroidism and ophthalmopathy. It was RNA transcripts that yielded the amplified TCR beta CDR3 regions. Primed by the HTBI set, a first-round RT-PCR was run on the TCR CDR3. One entry per CDR3 protein, called by TCRdb with MiXCR from the multiplex PCR reads. Of about 540,000 distinct CDR3 sequences listed, 46% are singletons. Specimen: peripheral blood or thyroid tissue (not recorded which). The receptors stem from a woman aged 18-35 years with Graves' hyperthyroidism.

This clonotype was counted a few times. V gene TRBV2 combines with J gene TRBJ1-4; tentative D call: TRBD1 (5 bases). Germline V gene lookup returns CDR1 SNHLY and CDR2 FYNNEI. V lost 9 bases to trimming and J lost 11 bases, with 13 bases between them. This CDR3 has 11 amino acids. The DNA of the CDR3 is TGTGCCAGTGATCAGGGCGGGAAACTGTTTTTT. Translated: CASDQGGKLFF.

J is TRBJ1-5 and V is TRBV2; the match to TRBD1 covers 7 bases. V lost 2 bases, J lost 2 bases, and 3 bases stayed unmatched. This CDR3 is built from 15 residues. Germline-derived CDR1 and CDR2 are SNHLY and FYNNEI. Here the CDR3 DNA reads TGTGCCAGCAGTGAAAACACAGGGGGCAATCAGCCCCAGCATTTT. It yields the protein CASSENTGGNQPQHF.

About this clonotype: Compared with germline, one end of the junction differs, possibly owing to a read error. The chain couples TRBV7-2 to TRBJ1-6, with 7 bases lining up with TRBD1. Germline V lookup: CDR1 SGHTA, CDR2 FQGNSA. The length of the CDR3 is 15 residues. CDR3 nucleotide sequence: TGCGCCAGCAGCCTTAGTAACAGGGGCGGTTCACCCCTCCACTTT. Encoded protein: CASSLSNRGGSPLHF.

This clonotype was recorded many times. The chain is built from TRBV2 and TRBJ1-2; a weak D match, TRBD1 (6 bases). Germline V lookup: CDR1 SNHLY, CDR2 FYNNEI. With 4 bases removed from V and 4 bases from J, the gap between germline ends came to 10 bases. This CDR3 spans 13 amino acids. The CDR3 sequence: CASSANRVYGYTF. CDR3 nucleotides: TGTGCCAGCAGTGCAAACAGGGTCTATGGCTACACCTTC.